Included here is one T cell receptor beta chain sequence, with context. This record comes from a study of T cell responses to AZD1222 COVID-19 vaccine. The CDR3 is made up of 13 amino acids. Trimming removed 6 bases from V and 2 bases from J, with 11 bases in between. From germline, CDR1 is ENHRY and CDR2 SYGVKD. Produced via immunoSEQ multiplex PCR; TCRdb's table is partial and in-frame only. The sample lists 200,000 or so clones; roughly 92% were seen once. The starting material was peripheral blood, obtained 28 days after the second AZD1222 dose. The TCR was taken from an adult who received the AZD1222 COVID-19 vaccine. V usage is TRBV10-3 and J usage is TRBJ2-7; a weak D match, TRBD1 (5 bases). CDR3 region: CAIRGPVTYEQYF. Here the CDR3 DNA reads TGTGCCATCAGGGGGCCGGTTACCTACGAGCAGTACTTC.